What follows describes a single T cell receptor beta chain. Its specificity is not known. V was clipped by 1 base and J by 14 bases, with 9 bases between them. This CDR3 contains 11 residues. Per germline, CDR1 SNHLY and CDR2 FYNNEI. Unique molecular identifiers featured in each of the TCR beta cDNA libraries. T cells, roughly 0.85 to 10 million of them, yielded some 540,000 cDNA molecules. From the PCR reads, TCRdb called clonotypes with MiXCR, one entry per CDR3 protein. Of about 770,000 distinct CDR3 sequences listed, more than 45% are singletons. The data originate from a study of post-analysis software for immune sequencing data. About the study: In terms of disease course, relapsing-remitting, secondary progressive and progressive-relapsing multiple sclerosis were included. Study-wide results and caveats: Strong co-clustering by F measure was evident for samples that had been prepared in the same batch. Normalized Chao1 diversity was significantly lower in multiple sclerosis patients than in controls. The five TRBV segments detected at higher frequency in patients than in controls included TRBV5-6, TRBV5-1 and TRBV20-1.

The receptor was isolated from a girl between 5 and 17 years old with multiple sclerosis. The rearrangement links TRBV2 to TRBJ2-1; tentative D call: TRBD2 (5 bases). Sequencing was performed on blood. The CDR3 DNA reads TGTGCCAGCAGTGAAGTGGCTAGCAAGTTCTTC. The encoded protein is CASSEVASKFF.